This paragraph reports one T cell receptor beta chain. Germline V gives CDR1 LGHNA, CDR2 YNFKEQ. Deletions cut 1 base from V and 7 bases from J, with 11 bases between. The CDR3 is made up of 14 amino acids. Each CDR3 protein gets one entry after TCRdb re-called the 5' RACE reads with MiXCR. This sample has some 8,000 distinct CDR3 sequences, with 50% to 55% found just once. V usage is TRBV4-2 and J usage is TRBJ2-1; D gene uncertain. The TCR comes from a female donor with breast cancer. The sample comprised memory CD4+ T cells sorted from a lymph node. Subset of the sample: memory CD4+ T cells, CD4+CD45RO+CD25-. The CDR3 loop reads CASSQADGTNEQFF. In DNA form, the CDR3 reads TGTGCCAGCAGCCAAGCTGACGGAACTAATGAGCAGTTCTTC.